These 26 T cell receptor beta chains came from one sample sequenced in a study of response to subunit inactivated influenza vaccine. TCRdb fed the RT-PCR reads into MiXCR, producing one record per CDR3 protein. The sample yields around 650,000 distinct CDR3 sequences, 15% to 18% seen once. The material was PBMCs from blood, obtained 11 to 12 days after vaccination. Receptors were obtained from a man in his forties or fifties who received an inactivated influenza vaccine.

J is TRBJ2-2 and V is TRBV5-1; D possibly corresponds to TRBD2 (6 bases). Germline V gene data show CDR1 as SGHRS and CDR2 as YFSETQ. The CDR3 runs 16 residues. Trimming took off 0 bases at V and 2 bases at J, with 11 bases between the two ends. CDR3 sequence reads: CASSLAEGANTGELFF. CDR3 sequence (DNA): TGCGCCAGCAGCTTGGCGGAGGGTGCCAACACCGGGGAGCTGTTTTTT. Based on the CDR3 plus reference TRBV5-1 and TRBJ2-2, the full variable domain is KAGVTQTPRYLIKTRGQQVTLSCSPISGHRSVSWYQQTPGQGLQFLFEYFSETQRNKGNFPGRFSGRQFSNSRSEMNVSTLELGDSALYLCASSLAEGANTGELFFGEGSRLTVL.

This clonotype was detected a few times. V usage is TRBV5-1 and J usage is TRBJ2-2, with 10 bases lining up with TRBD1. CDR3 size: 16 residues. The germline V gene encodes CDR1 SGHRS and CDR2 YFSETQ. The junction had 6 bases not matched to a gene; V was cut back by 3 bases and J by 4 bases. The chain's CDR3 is CASSSTTGGSTGELFF. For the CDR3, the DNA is TGCGCCAGCAGCTCTACGACAGGGGGCTCCACCGGGGAGCTGTTTTTT.

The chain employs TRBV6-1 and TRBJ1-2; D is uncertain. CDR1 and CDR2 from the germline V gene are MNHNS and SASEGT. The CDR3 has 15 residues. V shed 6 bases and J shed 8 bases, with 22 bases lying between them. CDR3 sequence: CASSPNPWTPVGYTF. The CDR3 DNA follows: TGTGCCAGCAGCCCTAACCCTTGGACGCCGGTGGGCTACACCTTC.

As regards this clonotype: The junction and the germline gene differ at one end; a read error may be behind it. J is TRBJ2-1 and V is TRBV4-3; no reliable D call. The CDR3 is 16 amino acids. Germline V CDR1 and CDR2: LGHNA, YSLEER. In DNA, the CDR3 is TGCGCCGGCAGCCAAGTGTGGCTAAGCTCCTACAATGAGCAGTTCTTC. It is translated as CAGSQVWLSSYNEQFF.

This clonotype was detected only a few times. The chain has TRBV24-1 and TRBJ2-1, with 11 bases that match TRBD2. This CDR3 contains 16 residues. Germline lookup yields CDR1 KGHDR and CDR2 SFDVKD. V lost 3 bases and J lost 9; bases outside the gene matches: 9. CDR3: CATSDPTSGSSSEQFF. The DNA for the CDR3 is TGTGCCACCAGTGATCCTACTAGCGGGAGTTCGAGTGAGCAGTTCTTC.

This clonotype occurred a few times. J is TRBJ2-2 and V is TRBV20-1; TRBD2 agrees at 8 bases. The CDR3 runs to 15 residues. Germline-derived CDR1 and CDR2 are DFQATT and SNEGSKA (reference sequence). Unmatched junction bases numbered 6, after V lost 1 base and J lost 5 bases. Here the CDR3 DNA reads TGCAGTGCTAGAGGAAGCGGGAGAGTGACCGGGGAGCTGTTTTTT. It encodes CSARGSGRVTGELFF.

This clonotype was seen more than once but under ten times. CDR3 sequence reads: CATRRQGLGEQYF. The CDR3 bases are TGTGCCACCAGGAGACAGGGCTTAGGCGAGCAGTACTTC. The rearrangement joins TRBV15 to TRBJ2-7; 7 bases line up with TRBD1. Trimming removed 6 bases from V and 6 bases from J; junction bases left unmatched: 8. CDR3 size: 13 residues. Looked up from germline, CDR1 is LNHNV and CDR2 is YYDKDF (reference sequence).

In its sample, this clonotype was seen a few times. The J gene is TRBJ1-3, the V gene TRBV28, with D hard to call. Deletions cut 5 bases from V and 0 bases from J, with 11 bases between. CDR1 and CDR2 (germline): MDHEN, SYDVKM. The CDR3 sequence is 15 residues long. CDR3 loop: CASSRFPVSGNTIYF. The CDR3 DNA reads TGTGCCAGCAGTAGGTTCCCAGTCTCTGGAAACACCATATATTTT.

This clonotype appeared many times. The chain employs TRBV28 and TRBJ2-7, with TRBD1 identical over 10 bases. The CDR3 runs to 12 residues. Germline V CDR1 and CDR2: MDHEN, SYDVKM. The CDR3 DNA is TGTGCTACTCGGACAGGGGGCTACGAGCAGTACTTC. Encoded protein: CATRTGGYEQYF.

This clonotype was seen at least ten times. The CDR3: CASSLGLSRNEQFF. The CDR3 nucleotides read TGCGCCAGCAGCCTGGGGCTTTCAAGGAATGAGCAGTTCTTC. The chain joins TRBV4-3 to TRBJ2-1; TRBD1 might be the D (5 bases). There are 14 residues in the CDR3. Trimming took 4 bases from V and 7 from J, leaving 14 bases between them. Germline V lookup: CDR1 LGHNA, CDR2 YSLEER.

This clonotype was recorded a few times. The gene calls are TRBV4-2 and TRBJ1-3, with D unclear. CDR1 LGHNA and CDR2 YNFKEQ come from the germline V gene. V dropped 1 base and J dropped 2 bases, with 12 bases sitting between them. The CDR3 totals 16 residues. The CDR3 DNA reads TGTGCCAGCAGCCAAGCAAGGATTAAAGCTGGAAACACCATATATTTT. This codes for CASSQARIKAGNTIYF.

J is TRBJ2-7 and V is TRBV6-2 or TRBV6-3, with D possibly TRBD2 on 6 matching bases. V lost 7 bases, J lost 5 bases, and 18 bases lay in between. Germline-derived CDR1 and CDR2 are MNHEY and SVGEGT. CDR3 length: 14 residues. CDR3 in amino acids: CASNPGRFTDEQYF. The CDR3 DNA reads TGTGCCAGCAATCCGGGGAGGTTTACGGACGAGCAGTACTTC.

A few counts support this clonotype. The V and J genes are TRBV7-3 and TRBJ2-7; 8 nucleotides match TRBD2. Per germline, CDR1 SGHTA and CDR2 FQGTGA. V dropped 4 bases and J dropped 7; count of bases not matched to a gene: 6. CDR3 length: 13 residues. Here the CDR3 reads CASSYGGAEEQYF. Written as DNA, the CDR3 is TGTGCCAGCAGCTACGGGGGGGCGGAAGAGCAGTACTTC. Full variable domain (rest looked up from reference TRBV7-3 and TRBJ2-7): GAGVSQTPSNKVTEKGKYVELRCDPISGHTALYWYRQSLGQGPEFLIYFQGTGAADDSGLPNDRFFAVRPEGSVSTLKIQRTERGDSAVYLCASSYGGAEEQYFGPGTRLTVT.

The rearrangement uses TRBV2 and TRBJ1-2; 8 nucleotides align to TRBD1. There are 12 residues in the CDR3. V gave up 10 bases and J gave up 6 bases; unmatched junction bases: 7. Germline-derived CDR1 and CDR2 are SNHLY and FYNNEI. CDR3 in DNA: TGTGCCAACCCGGGACAGGTTAATGGCTACACCTTC. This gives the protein CANPGQVNGYTF.

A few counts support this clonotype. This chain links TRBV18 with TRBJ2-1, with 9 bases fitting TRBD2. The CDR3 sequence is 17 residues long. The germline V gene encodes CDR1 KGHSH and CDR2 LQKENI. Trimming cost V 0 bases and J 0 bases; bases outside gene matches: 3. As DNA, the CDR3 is TGTGCCAGCTCACCACCTGCTAGCGGGGTCTCCTACAATGAGCAGTTCTTC. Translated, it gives CASSPPASGVSYNEQFF.

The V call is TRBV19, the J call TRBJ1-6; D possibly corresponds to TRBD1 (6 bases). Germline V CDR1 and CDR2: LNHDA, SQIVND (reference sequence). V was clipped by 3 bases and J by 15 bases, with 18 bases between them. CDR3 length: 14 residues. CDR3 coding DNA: TGTGCCAGTAGTATTGTGGGACACGGCCGGGTCCTCCACTTT. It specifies CASSIVGHGRVLHF.

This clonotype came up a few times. The CDR3 protein is CASSAILYQGGEQYF. The CDR3 nucleotides are TGTGCCAGCTCAGCAATCCTCTACCAGGGGGGCGAGCAGTACTTC. V and J are TRBV18 and TRBJ2-7; the D gene is possibly TRBD1 (7 bases). With 5 bases removed from V and 6 bases from J, the gap between germline ends came to 20 bases. CDR3 size: 15 residues. Germline CDR1 is KGHSH and CDR2 is LQKENI. Looking up the rest from reference TRBV18 and TRBJ2-7 gives the full variable domain: NAGVMQNPRHLVRRRGQEARLRCSPMKGHSHVYWYRQLPEEGLKFMVYLQKENIIDESGMPKERFSAEFPKEGPSILRIQQVVRGDSAAYFCASSAILYQGGEQYFGPGTRLTVT.

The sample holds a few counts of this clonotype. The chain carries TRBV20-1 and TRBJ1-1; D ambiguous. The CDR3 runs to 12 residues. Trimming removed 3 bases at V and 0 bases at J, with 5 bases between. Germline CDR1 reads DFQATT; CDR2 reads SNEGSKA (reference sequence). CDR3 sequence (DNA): TGCAGTGCTAGTCTAGTGAACACTGAAGCTTTCTTT. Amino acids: CSASLVNTEAFF.

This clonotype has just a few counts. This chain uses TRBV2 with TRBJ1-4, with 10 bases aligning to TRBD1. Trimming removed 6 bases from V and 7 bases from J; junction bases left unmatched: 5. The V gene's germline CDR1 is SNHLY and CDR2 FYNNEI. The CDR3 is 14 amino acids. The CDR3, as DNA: TGTGCCAGCAGAATGACAGGGGGCGGTGAAAAACTGTTTTTT. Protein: CASRMTGGGEKLFF.

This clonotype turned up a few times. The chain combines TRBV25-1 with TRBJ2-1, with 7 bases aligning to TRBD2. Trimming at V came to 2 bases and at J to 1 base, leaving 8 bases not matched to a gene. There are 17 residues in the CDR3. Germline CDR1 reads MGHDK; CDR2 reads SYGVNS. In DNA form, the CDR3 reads TGTGCCAGCAGTGAAGCCGGGAGGAGGGGTTCCTACAATGAGCAGTTCTTC. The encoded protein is CASSEAGRRGSYNEQFF.

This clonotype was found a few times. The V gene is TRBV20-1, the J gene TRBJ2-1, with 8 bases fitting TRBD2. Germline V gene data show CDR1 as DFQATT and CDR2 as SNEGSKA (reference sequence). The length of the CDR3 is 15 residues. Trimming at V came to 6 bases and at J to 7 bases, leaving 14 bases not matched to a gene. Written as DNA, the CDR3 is TGCAGTGCGGCGGTCAGCGGGGGTTTTGGGAATGAGCAGTTCTTC. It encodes CSAAVSGGFGNEQFF.

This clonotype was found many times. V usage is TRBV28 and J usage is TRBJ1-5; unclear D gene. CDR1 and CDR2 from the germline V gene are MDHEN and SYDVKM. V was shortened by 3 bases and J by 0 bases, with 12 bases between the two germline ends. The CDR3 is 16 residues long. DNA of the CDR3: TGTGCCAGCAGTTTGATGGCACCTCATAGCAATCAGCCCCAGCATTTT. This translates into CASSLMAPHSNQPQHF.

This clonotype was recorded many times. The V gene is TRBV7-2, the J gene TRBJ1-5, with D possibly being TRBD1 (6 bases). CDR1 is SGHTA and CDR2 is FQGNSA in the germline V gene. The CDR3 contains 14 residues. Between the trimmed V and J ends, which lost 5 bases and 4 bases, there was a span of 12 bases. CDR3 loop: CASSATGINQPQHF. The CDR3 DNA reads TGTGCCAGCAGCGCAACAGGGATAAATCAGCCCCAGCATTTT.

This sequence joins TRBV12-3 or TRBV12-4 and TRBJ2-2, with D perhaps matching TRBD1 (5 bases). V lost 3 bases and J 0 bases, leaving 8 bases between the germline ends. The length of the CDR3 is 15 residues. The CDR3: CASSLRQSNTGELFF. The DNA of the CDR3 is TGTGCCAGCAGTTTGAGACAGTCGAACACCGGGGAGCTGTTTTTT.

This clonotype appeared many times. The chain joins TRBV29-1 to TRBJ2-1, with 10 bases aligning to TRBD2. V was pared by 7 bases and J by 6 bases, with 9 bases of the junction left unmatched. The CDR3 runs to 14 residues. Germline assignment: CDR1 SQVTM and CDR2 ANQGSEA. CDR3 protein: CSGLKREGLNEQFF. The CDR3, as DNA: TGCAGCGGACTTAAGCGGGAGGGCCTCAATGAGCAGTTCTTC.

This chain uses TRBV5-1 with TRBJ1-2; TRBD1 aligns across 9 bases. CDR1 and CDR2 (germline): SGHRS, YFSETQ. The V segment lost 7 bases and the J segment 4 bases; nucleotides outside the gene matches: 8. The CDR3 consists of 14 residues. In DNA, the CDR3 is TGCGCCAGCGGGTTGGACAGGGGCGGCTATGGCTACACCTTC. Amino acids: CASGLDRGGYGYTF.